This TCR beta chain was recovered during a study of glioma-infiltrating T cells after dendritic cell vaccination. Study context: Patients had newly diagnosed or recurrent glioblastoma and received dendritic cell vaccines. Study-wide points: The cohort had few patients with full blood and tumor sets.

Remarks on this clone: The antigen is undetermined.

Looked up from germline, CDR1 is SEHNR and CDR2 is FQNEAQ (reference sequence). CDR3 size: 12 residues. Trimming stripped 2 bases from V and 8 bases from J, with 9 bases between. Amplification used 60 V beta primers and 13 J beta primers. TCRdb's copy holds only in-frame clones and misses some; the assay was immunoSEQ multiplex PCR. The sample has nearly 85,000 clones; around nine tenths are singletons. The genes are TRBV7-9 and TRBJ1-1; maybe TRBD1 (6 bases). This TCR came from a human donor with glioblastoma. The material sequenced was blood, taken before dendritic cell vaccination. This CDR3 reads CASSLTGTEAFF. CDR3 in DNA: TGTGCCAGCAGCTTAACCGGGACAGAAGCTTTCTTT. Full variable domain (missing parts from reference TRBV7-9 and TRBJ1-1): DTGVSQNPRHKITKRGQNVTFRCDPISEHNRLYWYRQTLGQGPEFLTYFQNEAQLEKSRLLSDRFSAERPKGSFSTLEIQRTEQGDSAMYLCASSLTGTEAFFGQGTRLTVV.